The 23 T cell receptor beta chains below come from one sample, sequenced in a study of blood T cell repertoires in COVID-19. The data were produced by immunoSEQ multiplex PCR, yet TCRdb's version contains in-frame clones alone and is incomplete. The sample lists a few hundred thousand clones, about 87% seen once, with around 9.3% in the top ten. The sample taken for sequencing was PBMCs or T cells enriched from blood (not recorded which). These receptors came from a woman between 18 and 29 years old who had recovered from COVID-19.

The rearrangement joins TRBV3-1 (or the pseudogene TRBV3-2) to TRBJ2-3, with D perhaps matching TRBD2 (5 bases). CDR3 length: 13 amino acids. Trimming removed 2 bases from V and 9 bases from J, with 12 bases in between. CDR1 is LGHDT and CDR2 is YNNKEL in the germline V gene (reference sequence). CDR3 loop: CASSQSGKQTQYF. DNA of the CDR3: TGTGCCAGCAGCCAAAGCGGAAAGCAGACGCAGTATTTT.

CDR3 protein: CASSPRRGGSYNEQFF. CDR3 nucleotides: TGTGCCAGCAGTCCTCGAAGGGGAGGCTCCTACAATGAGCAGTTCTTC. The rearrangement joins TRBV6-4 to TRBJ2-1; TRBD2 might be the D (6 bases). This CDR3 has 16 amino acids. The ends were cut back, 5 bases at V and 0 bases at J, with 14 bases in the middle. From germline, CDR1 is MRHNA and CDR2 SNTAGT.

The CDR3 nucleotides are TGCGCCAGCAGCTCCCCGGGGAGCAACACAGATACGCAGTATTTT. The encoded protein is CASSSPGSNTDTQYF. V and J are TRBV4-1 and TRBJ2-3; tentatively, D is TRBD2 (5 bases). The CDR3 runs 15 residues. V gave up 5 bases and J gave up 2 bases, with 14 bases separating them. Germline CDR1 and CDR2: MGHRA and YSYEKL.

V usage is TRBV5-1 and J usage is TRBJ2-5, with 7 bases identical to TRBD1. This CDR3 comprises 15 residues. The J segment lost 1 base and the V segment lost 3 bases, leaving 6 bases of the junction unmatched. The V gene's germline CDR1 is SGHRS and CDR2 YFSETQ. This CDR3 is CASSSDSGGQETQYF. The CDR3 nucleotides read TGCGCCAGCAGCTCAGACTCAGGGGGCCAAGAGACCCAGTACTTC.

This chain connects TRBV3-1 (or the pseudogene TRBV3-2) to TRBJ1-2, with D possibly matching TRBD1 (5 bases). The CDR3 runs to 15 residues. Germline CDR1 is LGHDT and CDR2 is YNNKEL (reference sequence). V was cut by 3 bases and J by 4 bases, with 15 bases left in between. The CDR3 region is CASSHPGLTTYGYTF. Written as DNA, the CDR3 is TGTGCCAGCAGCCACCCGGGACTGACGACCTATGGCTACACCTTC.

This clone has more than one count but fewer than ten. The V gene is TRBV7-9, the J gene TRBJ1-4, with 12 bases fitting TRBD1. Trimming removed 5 bases from V and 2 bases from J; junction bases left unmatched: 6. In germline, CDR1 is SEHNR, CDR2 FQNEAQ (reference sequence). The CDR3 runs 17 residues. This chain's CDR3 is CASSAGQGARTNEKLFF. The CDR3 DNA reads TGTGCCAGCAGCGCGGGACAGGGGGCGCGGACTAATGAAAAACTGTTTTTT.

The genes are TRBV6-2 or TRBV6-3 and TRBJ2-3, with TRBD2 identical over 7 bases. Trimming cost V 2 bases and J 4 bases; bases outside gene matches: 6. This CDR3 has 15 amino acids. CDR1 and CDR2 (germline): MNHEY, SVGEGT. The CDR3 reads CASSYGAGDADTQYF. CDR3 coding DNA: TGTGCCAGCAGTTACGGGGCGGGGGACGCAGATACGCAGTATTTT.

The J gene is TRBJ1-1, the V gene TRBV5-4; D unresolved. The germline V gene has CDR1 SGHNT and CDR2 YYREEE (reference sequence). V was pared by 1 base and J by 2 bases, with 9 bases between. The CDR3 contains 14 residues. The chain's CDR3 is CASSLMGINTEAFF. DNA for the CDR3: TGTGCCAGCAGCTTGATGGGCATCAACACTGAAGCTTTCTTT.

This clone was seen only once. The chain recombines TRBV7-2 with TRBJ1-1; D unresolved. Germline V lookup: CDR1 SGHTA, CDR2 FQGNSA. The V and J ends lost 3 bases and 1 base respectively, with 9 bases between them. There are 14 residues in the CDR3. Written as DNA, the CDR3 is TGTGCCAGCAGCTTTTTTCGAGAGAACACTGAAGCTTTCTTT. Translated, it gives CASSFFRENTEAFF.

This rearrangement joins TRBV19 to TRBJ2-3; 8 nucleotides line up with TRBD2. The V gene end was trimmed by 2 bases and the J gene end by 0 bases; junction bases not matched to a gene: 7. Germline V CDR1 and CDR2: LNHDA, SQIVND (reference sequence). The CDR3 consists of 17 residues. The CDR3 region has the DNA TGTGCCAGTAGTATAATGGGCGCGGGGGGTAGCACAGATACGCAGTATTTT. Translating gives CASSIMGAGGSTDTQYF.

The gene calls are TRBV7-2 and TRBJ1-1; D gene unclear. Germline values: CDR1 SGHTA, CDR2 FQGNSA. This CDR3 region has 13 residues. Trimming shortened V by 1 base and J by 7 bases, and 10 bases separated the two germline ends. The CDR3 DNA reads TGTGCCAGCAGCTTAGACAGTAACCTTGAAGCTTTCTTT. This gives the protein CASSLDSNLEAFF.

This chain joins TRBV19 and TRBJ2-3; 7 bases match TRBD1. CDR1 is LNHDA and CDR2 is SQIVND in the germline V gene (reference sequence). The CDR3 is 15 residues long. The V gene end was trimmed by 4 bases and the J gene end by 0 bases; junction bases not matched to a gene: 4. CDR3 sequence: CASSTDRVSTDTQYF. In nucleotides, the CDR3 is TGTGCCAGTAGTACAGACAGGGTTAGCACAGATACGCAGTATTTT.

The chain links TRBV20-1 to TRBJ1-4, with a tentative D call TRBD1 (5 bases). Germline CDR1 reads DFQATT; CDR2 reads SNEGSKA (reference sequence). The CDR3 spans 16 residues. V was shortened by 3 bases and J by 0 bases, with 14 bases between the two germline ends. The CDR3 reads CSASLPRASTNEKLFF. The CDR3 DNA follows: TGCAGTGCTAGTTTACCCAGGGCCTCAACTAATGAAAAACTGTTTTTT.

This clone was seen once. The V gene is TRBV7-2, the J gene TRBJ2-7, with TRBD2 matching 10 bases. Per germline, CDR1 SGHTA and CDR2 FQGNSA. With V trimmed by 5 bases and J by 4 bases, 8 bases remained unmatched. The CDR3 contains 15 residues. The CDR3 is CASSVPGLARYEQYF. The DNA of the CDR3 is TGTGCCAGCAGCGTACCGGGACTAGCGCGTTACGAGCAGTACTTC.

The rearrangement uses TRBV19 and TRBJ1-2; D unclear. The CDR3 sequence is 15 residues long. Germline V gene lookup returns CDR1 LNHDA and CDR2 SQIVND (reference sequence). V was trimmed by 2 bases and J by 3 bases, leaving 13 bases between them. The CDR3 coding sequence is TGTGCCAGTAGTATAAGACTCAGACGGGACTATGGCTACACCTTC. Its protein is CASSIRLRRDYGYTF.

The genes are TRBV4-3 and TRBJ2-3, with 8 bases lining up with TRBD1. The CDR3 length is 16 residues. CDR1 and CDR2 from the germline V gene are LGHNA and YSLEER. The V segment lost 3 bases and the J segment 6 bases; nucleotides outside the gene matches: 11. CDR3 bases: TGCGCCAGCAGCCATTACAGGGGGTACCGGGGGGATACGCAGTATTTT. Translating it yields CASSHYRGYRGDTQYF.

The chain carries TRBV10-3 and TRBJ2-1; TRBD2 matches at 10 bases. The germline V gene has CDR1 ENHRY and CDR2 SYGVKD. V trimming: 3 bases; J trimming: 4 bases; junction bases outside the gene matches: 3. The CDR3 loop spans 15 amino acids. CDR3 DNA sequence: TGTGCCATCAGTGAAAGGACTAGCGGATACAATGAGCAGTTCTTC. It is translated as CAISERTSGYNEQFF.

The chain carries TRBV9 and TRBJ1-6; TRBD1 might be the D (6 bases). The CDR3 sequence is 15 residues long. V was pared by 0 bases and J by 6 bases, with 10 bases between. Germline CDR1 is SGDLS and CDR2 is YYNGEE. The CDR3, as DNA: TGTGCCAGCAGCGTAGCTGGGACACCTAATTCACCCCTCCACTTT. This translates into CASSVAGTPNSPLHF.

The chain carries TRBV7-2 and TRBJ1-6; 7 bases are shared with TRBD1. Germline V gives CDR1 SGHTA, CDR2 FQGNSA. The ends lost 4 bases at V and 8 bases at J; junction bases unmatched: 8. CDR3 length: 15 residues. The CDR3 DNA reads TGTGCCAGCAGCTCGCAGACAGGGAGCTATTCACCCCTCCACTTT. As protein: CASSSQTGSYSPLHF.

CDR3 region: CASGLEGSSTEAFF. In DNA, the CDR3 is TGTGCTAGTGGTTTGGAAGGGAGCAGTACTGAAGCTTTCTTT. The chain uses TRBV12-5 and TRBJ1-1; no definite D call. Per germline, CDR1 LGHNT and CDR2 FRNRAP. V shed 1 base and J shed 5 bases, with 11 bases lying between them. The CDR3 totals 14 residues.

The V and J genes are TRBV5-1 and TRBJ2-7; tentatively, D is TRBD2 (6 bases). CDR1 SGHRS and CDR2 YFSETQ come from the germline V gene. V lost 0 bases, J lost 3 bases, and 13 bases lay in between. The CDR3 extends over 15 amino acids. Written as DNA, the CDR3 is TGCGCCAGCAGCTTGGCCACAGGAGGGGACTACGAGCAGTACTTC. It yields the protein CASSLATGGDYEQYF.

The rearrangement uses TRBV5-5 and TRBJ1-4; 7 positions agree with TRBD1. This CDR3 spans 19 amino acids. Germline CDR1 SGHKS, CDR2 YYEKEE (reference sequence). V dropped 1 base and J dropped 0; count of bases not matched to a gene: 12. CDR3 protein: CASSLIPYRGLATNEKLFF. The CDR3 DNA sequence: TGTGCCAGCAGCTTGATTCCATACAGGGGACTTGCAACTAATGAAAAACTGTTTTTT.

This chain connects TRBV7-7 to TRBJ2-1; 7 bases are a match to TRBD2. The CDR3 is 17 amino acids. Per germline, CDR1 SSHAT and CDR2 FNYEAQ (reference sequence). V shed 5 bases, J shed 10 bases, and the junction held 20 bases outside the gene matches. The CDR3 bases are TGTGCCAGCAGCACTAGCCCAGCTAGCGGAGGGGTGGGGGAGCAGTTCTTC. It translates to CASSTSPASGGVGEQFF.